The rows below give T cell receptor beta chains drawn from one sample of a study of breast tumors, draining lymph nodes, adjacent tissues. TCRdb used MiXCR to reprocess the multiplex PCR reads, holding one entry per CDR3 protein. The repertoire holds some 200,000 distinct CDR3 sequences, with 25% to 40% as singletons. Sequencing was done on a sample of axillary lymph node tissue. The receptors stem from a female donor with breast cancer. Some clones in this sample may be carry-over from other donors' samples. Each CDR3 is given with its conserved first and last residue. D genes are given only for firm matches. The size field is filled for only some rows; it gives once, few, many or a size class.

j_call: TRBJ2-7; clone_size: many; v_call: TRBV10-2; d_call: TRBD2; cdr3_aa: CASSDQKRGGHFYEQYF; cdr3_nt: TGCGCCAGCAGTGATCAGAAGCGGGGGGGCCACTTTTACGAGCAGTACTTC
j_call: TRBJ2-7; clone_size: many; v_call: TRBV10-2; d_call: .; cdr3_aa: CASSEPFRGYSYEQYF; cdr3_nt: TGCGCCAGCAGTGAGCCCTTTAGGGGATATTCCTACGAGCAGTACTTC
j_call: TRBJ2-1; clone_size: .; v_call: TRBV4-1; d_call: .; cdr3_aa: CASSQGARVRDNEQLF; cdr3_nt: TGCGCCAGCAGCCAAGGGGCCCGCGTAAGGGACAATGAGCAGCTCTTC
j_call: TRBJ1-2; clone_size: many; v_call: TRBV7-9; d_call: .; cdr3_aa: CASSLGEYGYTF; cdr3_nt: TGTGCCAGCAGCTTAGGCGAGTATGGCTACACCTTC
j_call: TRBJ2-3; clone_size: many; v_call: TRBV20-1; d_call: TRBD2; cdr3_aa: CSVASGVSTDTQYF; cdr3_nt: TGCAGTGTAGCGAGCGGGGTTAGCACAGATACGCAGTATTTT
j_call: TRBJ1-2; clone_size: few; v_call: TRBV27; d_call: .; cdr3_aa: CASSLIPGYTF; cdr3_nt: TGTGCCAGCAGTTTAATACCTGGCTACACCTTC
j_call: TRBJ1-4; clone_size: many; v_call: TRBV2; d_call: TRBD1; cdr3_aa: CASSPDRVSNEKLFF; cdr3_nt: TGTGCCAGCAGCCCCGACAGGGTCTCTAATGAAAAACTGTTTTTT
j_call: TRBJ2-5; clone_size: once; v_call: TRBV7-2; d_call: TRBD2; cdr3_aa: CASSSPGTSGKTQYF; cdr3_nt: TGTGCCAGCAGCTCCCCCGGGACTAGCGGGAAGACCCAGTACTTC
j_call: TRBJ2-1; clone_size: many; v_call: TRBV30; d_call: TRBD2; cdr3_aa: CAWSRSSGSDEQFF; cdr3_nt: TGTGCCTGGAGTCGAAGTAGCGGGAGCGATGAGCAGTTCTTC
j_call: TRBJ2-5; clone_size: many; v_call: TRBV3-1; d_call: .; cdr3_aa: CASSQGLAPFESQYF; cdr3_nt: TGTGCCAGCAGCCAAGGGTTAGCCCCGTTCGAGTCCCAGTACTTC
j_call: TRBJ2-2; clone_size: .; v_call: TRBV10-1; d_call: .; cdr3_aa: CATQPSYSGELFF; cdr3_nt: TGCGCCACCCAACCATCCTACTCCGGGGAGCTGTTTTTT
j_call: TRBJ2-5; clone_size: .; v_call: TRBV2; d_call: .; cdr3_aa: CASRGGDNQETQYF; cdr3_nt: TGTGCCAGCAGAGGGGGGGACAACCAAGAGACCCAGTACTTC
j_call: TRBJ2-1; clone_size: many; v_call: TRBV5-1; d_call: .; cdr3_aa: CASSSQGRHEQFF; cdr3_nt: TGCGCCAGCAGCTCTCAGGGGAGGCATGAGCAGTTCTTC
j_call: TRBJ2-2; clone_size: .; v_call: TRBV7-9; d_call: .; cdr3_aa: CASSLLGADTGELFF; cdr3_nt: TGTGCCAGCAGCTTATTGGGGGCGGACACCGGGGAGCTGTTTTTT
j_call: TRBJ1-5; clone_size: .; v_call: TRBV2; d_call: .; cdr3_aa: CASRGVGGGSNQPQHF; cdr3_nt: TGTGCCAGCCGGGGTGTCGGGGGGGGTAGCAATCAGCCCCAGCATTTT
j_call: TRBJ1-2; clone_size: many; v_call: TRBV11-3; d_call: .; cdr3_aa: CASRPIRDGDPSYYGYTF; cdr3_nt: TGTGCCAGCAGGCCCATCCGGGACGGAGACCCGTCTTACTATGGCTACACCTTC
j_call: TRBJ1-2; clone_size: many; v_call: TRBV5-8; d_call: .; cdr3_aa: CASRGDNNYGYTF; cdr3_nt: TGTGCCAGCAGGGGGGACAATAACTATGGCTACACCTTC
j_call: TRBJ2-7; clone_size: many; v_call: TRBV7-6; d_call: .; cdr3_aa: CASSLARSPSYEQYF; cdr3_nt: TGTGCCAGCAGCTTAGCGAGAAGTCCCTCCTACGAGCAGTACTTC
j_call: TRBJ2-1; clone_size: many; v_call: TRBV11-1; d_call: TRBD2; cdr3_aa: CASSLAGGSSYNEQFF; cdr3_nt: TGTGCCAGCAGCTTAGCGGGGGGGAGCTCCTACAATGAGCAGTTCTTC
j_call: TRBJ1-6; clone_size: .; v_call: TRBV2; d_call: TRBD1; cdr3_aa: CASSDSGTASPLHF; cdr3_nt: TGTGCCAGCAGTGACTCCGGGACAGCTTCACCCCTCCACTTT
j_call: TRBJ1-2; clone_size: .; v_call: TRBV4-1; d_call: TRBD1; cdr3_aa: CASSQDDRGAYGYTF; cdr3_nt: TGCGCCAGCAGCCAAGATGACAGGGGGGCCTATGGCTACACCTTC
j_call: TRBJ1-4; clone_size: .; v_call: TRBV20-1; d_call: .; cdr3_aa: CSAHGPLLFF; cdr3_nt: TGCAGTGCCCATGGACCCCTCCTGTTTTTT
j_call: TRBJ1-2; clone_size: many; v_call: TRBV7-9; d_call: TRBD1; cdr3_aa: CASSFPSRGQNYGYTF; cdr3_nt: TGTGCCAGCAGCTTTCCGTCGAGGGGACAGAACTATGGCTACACCTTC
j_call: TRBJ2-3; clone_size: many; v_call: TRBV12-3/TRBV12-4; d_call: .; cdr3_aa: CASSFGSPVTDTQYF; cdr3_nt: TGTGCCAGCAGTTTCGGCTCCCCAGTGACAGATACGCAGTATTTT
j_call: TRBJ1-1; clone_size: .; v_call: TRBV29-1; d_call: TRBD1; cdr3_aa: CSVEGQPEAFF; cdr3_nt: TGCAGCGTTGAGGGACAGCCTGAAGCTTTCTTT
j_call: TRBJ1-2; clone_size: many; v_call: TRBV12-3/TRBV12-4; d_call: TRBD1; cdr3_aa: CASRTGQGEGYTF; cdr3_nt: TGTGCCAGCAGGACGGGACAGGGCGAGGGCTACACCTTC